This T cell receptor beta chain was obtained from a study of tumor and adjacent non-tumor tissue in lung cancer. Study details: The cohort had about a dozen adenocarcinoma, a couple of squamous cell and 1 small cell patients. Patients were aged about 31 to 85, approximately 11 men and about 5 women, stage I to III.

The template was RNA from unsorted bulk tissue. Distant lung tissue was collected more than 3 cm away from the tumor edge. Study-level points and caveats: Normal lung showed higher cumulative top 100 clone frequency than tumor. Patients with more diverse tumor TCRs had worse survival.

The library came from three nested PCR rounds adapted from ARM-PCR protocols. One entry per CDR3 protein, called by TCRdb with MiXCR from the multiplex PCR reads. The table lists approximately 79,000 distinct CDR3 sequences, approximately 82% of them singletons. This clonotype was counted once. Its target is not known. A single base separates this from a much larger clone, so it may be a read error. The source material was distant non-tumor lung tissue. The receptor was derived from a man between 65 and 85 years old with non-small cell lung cancer.

The CDR3 DNA sequence: TGCAGTGCTGGGTGGAAAACGACCCCCTCGGACATCGGGGAGCTGTTTTTT. Amino acid sequence: CSAGWKTTPSDIGELFF. The rearrangement uses TRBV20-1 and TRBJ2-2, with D possibly being TRBD1 (5 bases). CDR3 length: 17 residues. Germline CDR1 and CDR2: DFQATT and SNEGSKA (reference sequence). V was cut by 5 bases and J by 7 bases, with 26 bases left in between.